This T cell receptor beta chain is from a study of blood T cells in healthy people across ages. The germline V gene encodes CDR1 MNHEY and CDR2 SVGAGI. V was trimmed by 6 bases and J by 1 base, leaving 9 bases between them. The CDR3 is 13 residues long. In regard to this clonotype: What it binds is unknown.

The second PCR ran roughly 7 to 12 cycles with a sample-barcoded 5' primer and J-beta primers. TCRdb processed the 5' RACE reads anew with MiXCR; each CDR3 protein has one entry. The table includes 2 million or so distinct CDR3 sequences, less than 50% detected once. Study findings and constraints: Per million T cells, TCR beta diversity dropped about linearly as age rose.

The sequenced sample consisted of blood. The TCR was taken from a woman aged 40-49 years in good health. The V and J genes are TRBV6-5 and TRBJ1-1; unclear D gene. CDR3 amino acids: CASSPKRNTEAFF. CDR3 DNA sequence: TGTGCCAGCAGCCCTAAGCGGAACACTGAAGCTTTCTTT.